This T cell receptor beta chain was recorded in a study of shared clonotypes between healthy human individuals. Findings and caveats of the study: Clonotype sharing across a handful of donors was observed for roughly 5% of naive CD4 clonotypes.

The CDR3 consists of 17 residues. Trimming took 6 bases from V and 6 from J, leaving 23 bases between them. Looked up from germline, CDR1 is MGHRA and CDR2 is YSYEKL. As for this clone: Its matching antigen is unknown.

Healthy HIV-negative adults with no recent acute infections or vaccinations were recruited as donors. A CD45RA+ naive subset and a CD45RA-negative memory subset were split from CD4+ cells. Authors' data handling: Junction-only immunoSEQ sequences carried no quality scores, so filtering differed. Clones were read by immunoSEQ multiplex PCR, and TCRdb kept only the in-frame ones, dropping some. V, J and clone size reflect that table, while D and trimming were determined from the DNA. The sample shows roughly 640,000 clones, approximately 74% of them seen only once. Sequenced material: memory CD4+ T cells sorted from blood. Subset specified: CD45RA-negative fraction. The TCR was taken from a woman in her twenties or thirties in good health. The V call is TRBV4-1, the J call TRBJ2-2; D possibly uses TRBD1 or TRBD2 (5 bases each). The DNA for the CDR3 is TGCGCCAGCAGGAAAGGAAGGGGACGAGGCCTCCCCGGGGAGCTGTTTTTT. Translation gives CASRKGRGRGLPGELFF.